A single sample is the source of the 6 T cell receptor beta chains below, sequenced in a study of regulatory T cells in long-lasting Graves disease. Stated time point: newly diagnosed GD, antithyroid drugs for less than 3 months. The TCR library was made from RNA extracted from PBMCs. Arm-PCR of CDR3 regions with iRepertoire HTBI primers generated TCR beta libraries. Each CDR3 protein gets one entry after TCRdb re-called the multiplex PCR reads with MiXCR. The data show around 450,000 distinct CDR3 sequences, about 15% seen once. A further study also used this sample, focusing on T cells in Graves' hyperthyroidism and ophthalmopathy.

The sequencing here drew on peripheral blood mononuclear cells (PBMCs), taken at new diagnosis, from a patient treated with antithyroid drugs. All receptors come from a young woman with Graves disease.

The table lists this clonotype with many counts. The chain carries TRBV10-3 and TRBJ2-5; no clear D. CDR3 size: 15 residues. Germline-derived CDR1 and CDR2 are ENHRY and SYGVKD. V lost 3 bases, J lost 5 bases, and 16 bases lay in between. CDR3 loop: CAISDMVSKSETQYF. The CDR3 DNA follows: TGTGCCATCAGTGATATGGTCAGTAAGTCGGAGACCCAGTACTTC.

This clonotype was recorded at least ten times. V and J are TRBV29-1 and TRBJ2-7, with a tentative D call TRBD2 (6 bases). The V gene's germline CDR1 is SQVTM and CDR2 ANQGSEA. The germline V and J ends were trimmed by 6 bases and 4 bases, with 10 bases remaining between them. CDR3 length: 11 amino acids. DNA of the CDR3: TGCAGCGTCGTAGCGGAGTACGAGCAGTACTTC. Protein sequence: CSVVAEYEQYF.

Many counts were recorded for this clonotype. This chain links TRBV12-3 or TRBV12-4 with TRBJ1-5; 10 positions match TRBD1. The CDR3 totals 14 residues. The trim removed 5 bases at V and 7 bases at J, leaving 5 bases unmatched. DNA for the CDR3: TGTGCCAGCAGTCAGGGACAGGGGTGGCAGCCCCAGCATTTT. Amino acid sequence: CASSQGQGWQPQHF.

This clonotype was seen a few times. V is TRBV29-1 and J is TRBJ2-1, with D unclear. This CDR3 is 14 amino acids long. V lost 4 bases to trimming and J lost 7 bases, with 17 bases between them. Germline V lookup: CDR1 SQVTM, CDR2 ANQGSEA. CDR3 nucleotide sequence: TGCAGCGTTGTCGGTTACCCCCCGGGTAATGAGCAGTTCTTC. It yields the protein CSVVGYPPGNEQFF.

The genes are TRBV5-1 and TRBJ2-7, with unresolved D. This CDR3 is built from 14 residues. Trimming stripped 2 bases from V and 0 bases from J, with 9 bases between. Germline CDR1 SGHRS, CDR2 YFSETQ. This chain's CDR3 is CASSFSASSYEQYF. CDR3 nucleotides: TGCGCCAGCAGCTTTTCTGCGAGCTCCTACGAGCAGTACTTC. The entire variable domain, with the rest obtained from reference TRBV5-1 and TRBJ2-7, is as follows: KAGVTQTPRYLIKTRGQQVTLSCSPISGHRSVSWYQQTPGQGLQFLFEYFSETQRNKGNFPGRFSGRQFSNSRSEMNVSTLELGDSALYLCASSFSASSYEQYFGPGTRLTVT.

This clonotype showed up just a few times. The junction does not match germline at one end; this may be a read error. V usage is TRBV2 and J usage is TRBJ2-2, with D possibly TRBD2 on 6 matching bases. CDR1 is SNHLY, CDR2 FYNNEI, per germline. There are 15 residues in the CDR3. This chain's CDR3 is CASSEGGRGAGELFF. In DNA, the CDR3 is TGTGCCAGCAGCGAAGGAGGGCGGGGCGCCGGGGAGCTGTTTTTT.